This T cell receptor (beta chain) was captured by sequencing in a study of blood T cell repertoires in COVID-19. The CDR3 has 15 residues. From germline, CDR1 is SGHNT and CDR2 YENEEA. The V and J ends lost 5 bases and 3 bases, in that order; junction bases with no gene match: 10. TCRdb keeps only in-frame clones here, not all; method: immunoSEQ multiplex PCR. The sample carries roughly 120,000 clones, roughly 80% recorded once. V usage is TRBV11-3 and J usage is TRBJ2-7, with TRBD2 matching over 7 bases. The sequence was obtained from a human donor in a cohort sampled during active COVID-19. The source material was peripheral blood. CDR3 amino acids: CASSPAAGVLYEQYF. CDR3 DNA sequence: TGTGCCAGCAGCCCAGCGGCGGGAGTCCTCTACGAGCAGTACTTC.